The clone carrying this T cell receptor (beta chain) was seen many times. This record belongs to a study of HIV-infected patients and healthy controls. Whole blood was used without fractionation, so all unsorted peripheral T cells were included. The CDR3 sequence is 13 residues long. V was cut by 6 bases and J by 6 bases, with 11 bases left in between. Reverse transcription used roughly 480 ng RNA and constant-region primers for alpha and beta. Separate chain-specific third strand synthesis with multiplexing indices produced the alpha and beta libraries. TCRdb passed the 5' RACE reads through MiXCR, listing each CDR3 protein once. The repertoire holds about 9,600 distinct CDR3 sequences, with around 4.9% as singletons.

The chain joins TRBV12-3 or TRBV12-4 to TRBJ2-2, with D unresolved. The source of this sequence is an adult with HIV infection. The material sequenced was blood, taken before antiretroviral therapy. CDR3 amino acids: CASSLVVPGELFF. The CDR3 DNA follows: TGTGCCAGCAGCCTAGTTGTCCCCGGGGAGCTGTTTTTT.